This T cell receptor beta chain was obtained from a study of shared clonotypes between healthy human individuals. Study-wide points: In a few donors, roughly 5.2% of naive CD4 clonotypes appeared in common.

A note on this clone: The antigen remains undetermined.

Naive CD8 populations comprised CD45RO-negative cells positively selected for CCR7, excluding terminally differentiated effector memory CD45RA+ cells. The length of the CDR3 is 13 residues. Trimming took 8 bases from V and 10 from J; bases not matched to a gene: 6. The germline V gene encodes CDR1 MNHNS and CDR2 SASEGT. It was across several immunoSEQ plates that each subset's genomic DNA was evenly split. In the original analysis: Junction-only sequences without quality scores came from ImmunoSEQ, so filtering differed. Sequencing used immunoSEQ multiplex PCR; TCRdb keeps in-frame clones, though not all of them. V, J and clone size are taken as reported in that table, and D and trimming were inferred from the DNA itself. The sample lists roughly 590,000 clones; 95% were seen once.

The sequence was obtained from a woman aged 30 to 39 in good health. The V gene is TRBV6-1, the J gene TRBJ2-1, with TRBD2 matching over 12 bases. Specimen: naive CD8+ T cells sorted from blood. The CDR3 is CASRTSGTLEQFF. The CDR3 bases are TGTGCCAGCCGGACTAGCGGGACACTCGAGCAGTTCTTC.